A selection of T cell receptor beta chains follows, all from one sample in a study of T-cell memory formation after mild COVID-19. TCRdb redid the calling of the 5' RACE reads with MiXCR, one entry per CDR3 protein. The table lists about 210,000 distinct CDR3 sequences, 10% of them singletons, with just over 3% in the top ten. Sequenced sample: PBMCs or a T cell subset sorted from them (not recorded which). These receptors originate from a man between 18 and 29 years old who had mild COVID-19 (a few samples of this study predate the infection). Cell type and time point are not known. Each CDR3 is given with its conserved first and last residue. Fields, in order: clone size, V gene, D gene, J gene, CDR3 DNA, CDR3 protein. The D gene is left open where the match is weak. Clone size appears in some rows only: once, few, many, or a class for an expanded clone.

abundance: few
v_gene: TRBV7-2
d_gene: TRBD1
j_gene: TRBJ2-3
CDR3nt: TGTGCCACCCGAGACAGGGGTGGGACAGATACGCAGTATTTT
CDR3aa: CATRDRGGTDTQYF

abundance: .
v_gene: TRBV14
d_gene: .
j_gene: TRBJ2-2
CDR3nt: TGTGCCAGCAGCCAAGATGTGTGGGATGGGGAGCTGTTTTTT
CDR3aa: CASSQDVWDGELFF

abundance: .
v_gene: TRBV20-1
d_gene: TRBD2
j_gene: TRBJ2-3
CDR3nt: TGCAGTGCTAGCCGTCTCAGTAGCGGGGGTGTCACAGATACGCAGTATTTT
CDR3aa: CSASRLSSGGVTDTQYF

abundance: many
v_gene: TRBV7-2
d_gene: .
j_gene: TRBJ2-2
CDR3nt: TGTGCCAGCAGCTTAAGGCCCCCAACAATTTACACCGGGGAGCTGTTTTTT
CDR3aa: CASSLRPPTIYTGELFF

abundance: few
v_gene: TRBV20-1
d_gene: .
j_gene: TRBJ2-7
CDR3nt: TGCAGTGCTGCTAGAGCCGGGGCGCTCACCTACGAGCAGTACTTC
CDR3aa: CSAARAGALTYEQYF

abundance: few
v_gene: TRBV4-2
d_gene: .
j_gene: TRBJ2-1
CDR3nt: TGTGCCAGCAGCCAGGCAGGGAACTTCAATGAGCAGTTCTTC
CDR3aa: CASSQAGNFNEQFF

abundance: .
v_gene: TRBV20-1
d_gene: TRBD1
j_gene: TRBJ2-5
CDR3nt: TGCAGTGCCCCTTCAGGGGGAAACTCCGAGACCCAGTACTTC
CDR3aa: CSAPSGGNSETQYF

abundance: few
v_gene: TRBV4-3
d_gene: TRBD2
j_gene: TRBJ2-3
CDR3nt: TGCGCCAGCAGCCGGGAGGGTACAGCGGCCACGCAGTATTTT
CDR3aa: CASSREGTAATQYF

abundance: few
v_gene: TRBV3-1
d_gene: TRBD1
j_gene: TRBJ2-3
CDR3nt: TGTGCCAGCAGCCAAGGGAATGGTAGACAGGGGGCAGATACGCAGTATTTT
CDR3aa: CASSQGNGRQGADTQYF

abundance: .
v_gene: TRBV4-2
d_gene: .
j_gene: TRBJ2-2
CDR3nt: TGTGCCAGCAGCCAAGACCCAGGGGTTTCCGGGGAGCTGTTTTTT
CDR3aa: CASSQDPGVSGELFF

abundance: .
v_gene: TRBV6-5
d_gene: .
j_gene: TRBJ1-2
CDR3nt: TGTGCCAGCAGACTCCGAGGGGGCTACACCTTC
CDR3aa: CASRLRGGYTF

abundance: few
v_gene: TRBV2
d_gene: .
j_gene: TRBJ2-7
CDR3nt: TGTGCCAGCAGTGAAGGTGACCCCCGGCTAGCAGGGATCTACGAGCAGTACTTC
CDR3aa: CASSEGDPRLAGIYEQYF

abundance: few
v_gene: TRBV7-2
d_gene: TRBD2
j_gene: TRBJ2-2
CDR3nt: TGTGCCAGCAGACTAGCGGGGTCCACCGGGGAGCTGTTTTTT
CDR3aa: CASRLAGSTGELFF

abundance: .
v_gene: TRBV6-5
d_gene: .
j_gene: TRBJ2-3
CDR3nt: TGTGCCAGCGGCCCCTCCACAGATACGCAGTATTTT
CDR3aa: CASGPSTDTQYF

abundance: .
v_gene: TRBV20-1
d_gene: .
j_gene: TRBJ1-1
CDR3nt: TGCAGTGCTAGAGTTAGGGGGGGGTTGCTTTTCTTT
CDR3aa: CSARVRGGLLFF

abundance: .
v_gene: TRBV25-1
d_gene: .
j_gene: TRBJ2-1
CDR3nt: TGTGCCAGCAGTGAAGCGGCAGGTAGCTCCTACAATGAGCAGTTCTTC
CDR3aa: CASSEAAGSSYNEQFF

abundance: few
v_gene: TRBV12-3/TRBV12-4
d_gene: .
j_gene: TRBJ1-2
CDR3nt: TGTGCCAGCAGCTCGGGCAGGGGCTATGGCTACACCTTC
CDR3aa: CASSSGRGYGYTF

abundance: .
v_gene: TRBV11-2
d_gene: .
j_gene: TRBJ2-2
CDR3nt: TGTGCCAGCAGCTTAGGGCTAGCGATCGACACCGGGGAGCTGTTTTTT
CDR3aa: CASSLGLAIDTGELFF

abundance: .
v_gene: TRBV4-2
d_gene: .
j_gene: TRBJ2-7
CDR3nt: TGTGCCAGCAGGAACCTAGGTGGCCGCTCCTACGAGCAGTACTTC
CDR3aa: CASRNLGGRSYEQYF

abundance: .
v_gene: TRBV3-1
d_gene: TRBD1
j_gene: TRBJ1-2
CDR3nt: TGTGCCAGCAGCCTCCCAGGGGGCGGCAGTTATGGCTACACCTTC
CDR3aa: CASSLPGGGSYGYTF

abundance: .
v_gene: TRBV5-1
d_gene: .
j_gene: TRBJ2-5
CDR3nt: TGCGCCAGCAGCTGGGAGGAGACCCAGTACTTC
CDR3aa: CASSWEETQYF

abundance: many
v_gene: TRBV10-2
d_gene: .
j_gene: TRBJ2-3
CDR3nt: TGCGCCAGCAGAGAACAGGGTATAGGCACAGATACGCAGTATTTT
CDR3aa: CASREQGIGTDTQYF

abundance: .
v_gene: TRBV6-5
d_gene: .
j_gene: TRBJ1-5
CDR3nt: TGTGCCAGCTCCCCAGCCGGTCTTAGCAATCAGCCCCAGCATTTT
CDR3aa: CASSPAGLSNQPQHF

abundance: many
v_gene: TRBV5-1
d_gene: .
j_gene: TRBJ1-1
CDR3nt: TGCGCCAGCAGCCGGGGAAACACTGAAGCTTTCTTT
CDR3aa: CASSRGNTEAFF

abundance: few
v_gene: TRBV2
d_gene: TRBD2
j_gene: TRBJ2-5
CDR3nt: TGTGCCAGCAGTGTGACGGCGGGGGAGGAGACCCAGTACTTC
CDR3aa: CASSVTAGEETQYF

abundance: .
v_gene: TRBV7-8
d_gene: .
j_gene: TRBJ2-5
CDR3nt: TGTGCCAGCAGCCCGCTAGACGTCCAGTACTTC
CDR3aa: CASSPLDVQYF

abundance: .
v_gene: TRBV5-1
d_gene: TRBD2
j_gene: TRBJ2-2
CDR3nt: TGCGCCAGCAGCTATACGGGGGGGCCCAGCACCGGGGAGCTGTTTTTT
CDR3aa: CASSYTGGPSTGELFF

abundance: .
v_gene: TRBV7-9
d_gene: TRBD2
j_gene: TRBJ2-1
CDR3nt: TGTGCCAGCAGTAGAAGCGGGGGTTACAATGAGCAGTTCTTC
CDR3aa: CASSRSGGYNEQFF

abundance: .
v_gene: TRBV4-3
d_gene: TRBD1
j_gene: TRBJ2-2
CDR3nt: TGCGCCAGCAGCCAAGATCCTGGGACAGAGAACACCGGGGAGCTGTTTTTT
CDR3aa: CASSQDPGTENTGELFF

abundance: few
v_gene: TRBV27
d_gene: .
j_gene: TRBJ1-4
CDR3nt: TGTGCCAGCAGTCCCCGTGGGGGTAGTGGTGAAAAACTGTTTTTT
CDR3aa: CASSPRGGSGEKLFF

abundance: few
v_gene: TRBV6-5
d_gene: TRBD1
j_gene: TRBJ2-7
CDR3nt: TGTGCCACCAGGGACAGGACATACGAGCAGTACTTC
CDR3aa: CATRDRTYEQYF

abundance: .
v_gene: TRBV5-1
d_gene: .
j_gene: TRBJ1-1
CDR3nt: TGCGCCAGCAGCTTTGGCACGCGAACGAACACTGAAGCTTTCTTT
CDR3aa: CASSFGTRTNTEAFF

abundance: .
v_gene: TRBV27
d_gene: .
j_gene: TRBJ1-2
CDR3nt: TGTGCCAGCACCATTGGGTGGCCTAACTATGGCTACACCTTC
CDR3aa: CASTIGWPNYGYTF

abundance: .
v_gene: TRBV7-2
d_gene: .
j_gene: TRBJ1-4
CDR3nt: TGTGCCAGCAGCTTAGTGGCAGAAAAACTGTTTTTT
CDR3aa: CASSLVAEKLFF

abundance: .
v_gene: TRBV14
d_gene: .
j_gene: TRBJ1-1
CDR3nt: TGTGCCAGCAGCCAAGGGGGTCAGACTGAAGCTTTCTTT
CDR3aa: CASSQGGQTEAFF

abundance: .
v_gene: TRBV2
d_gene: .
j_gene: TRBJ1-1
CDR3nt: TGTGCCAGCACAGTTGACACTGAAGCTTTCTTT
CDR3aa: CASTVDTEAFF

abundance: .
v_gene: TRBV5-1
d_gene: .
j_gene: TRBJ2-5
CDR3nt: TGCGCCAGCAGCTTAGAAATTGTAGAGACCCAGTACTTC
CDR3aa: CASSLEIVETQYF

abundance: .
v_gene: TRBV7-8
d_gene: .
j_gene: TRBJ2-2
CDR3nt: TGTGCCAGCAGCCAACGGCGGTTGTTCGACGGGGAGCTGTTTTTT
CDR3aa: CASSQRRLFDGELFF

abundance: many
v_gene: TRBV7-2
d_gene: .
j_gene: TRBJ2-5
CDR3nt: TGTGCCAGCAGCATCCCCTTGGAGACCCAGTACTTC
CDR3aa: CASSIPLETQYF

abundance: few
v_gene: TRBV5-1
d_gene: .
j_gene: TRBJ1-4
CDR3nt: TGCGCCAGCAGCCCCAATGGGGGGAGTTTCAATGAAAAACTGTTTTTT
CDR3aa: CASSPNGGSFNEKLFF

abundance: .
v_gene: TRBV12-3/TRBV12-4
d_gene: TRBD1
j_gene: TRBJ1-5
CDR3nt: TGTGCCAGCAGACGGGACAGTCTTAATCAGCCCCAGCATTTT
CDR3aa: CASRRDSLNQPQHF

abundance: many
v_gene: TRBV4-3
d_gene: TRBD1
j_gene: TRBJ2-3
CDR3nt: TGCGCCAGCAGCCAACTTACAGGGGTGGGCACAGATACGCAGTATTTT
CDR3aa: CASSQLTGVGTDTQYF

abundance: few
v_gene: TRBV7-9
d_gene: .
j_gene: TRBJ2-1
CDR3nt: TGTGCCAGCAGCACGCAGTTCTTC
CDR3aa: CASSTQFF

abundance: .
v_gene: TRBV4-3
d_gene: .
j_gene: TRBJ1-2
CDR3nt: TGCGCCAGCAGCCAAGATAGGGACGGCGGCAGCGGCTACACCTTC
CDR3aa: CASSQDRDGGSGYTF

abundance: few
v_gene: TRBV25-1
d_gene: .
j_gene: TRBJ1-2
CDR3nt: TGTGCCAGCAGTGGAACGACTAACTATGGCTACACCTTC
CDR3aa: CASSGTTNYGYTF

abundance: few
v_gene: TRBV7-2
d_gene: .
j_gene: TRBJ2-4
CDR3nt: TGTGCCAGCAGGGAAACAGGGTTGATTGTCTCTCCGGAGAGAAACATTCAGTACTTC
CDR3aa: CASRETGLIVSPERNIQYF

abundance: few
v_gene: TRBV19
d_gene: .
j_gene: TRBJ2-1
CDR3nt: TGTGCCAGTACCAAATCGACGGGTCAGGGGTTCTACAATGAGCAGTTCTTC
CDR3aa: CASTKSTGQGFYNEQFF

abundance: few
v_gene: TRBV5-1
d_gene: TRBD2
j_gene: TRBJ2-3
CDR3nt: TGCGCCAGCAGCTTGAGGAGCGGGGGGAGCACAGATACGCAGTATTTT
CDR3aa: CASSLRSGGSTDTQYF

abundance: .
v_gene: TRBV7-2
d_gene: TRBD2
j_gene: TRBJ2-5
CDR3nt: TGTGCCAGCAGCGCATTAGCGGGGGTCAGAGAGACCCAGTACTTC
CDR3aa: CASSALAGVRETQYF

abundance: .
v_gene: TRBV9
d_gene: .
j_gene: TRBJ2-7
CDR3nt: TGTGCCAGCAGCGTCGGACTGCTCTCCTACGAGCAGTACTTC
CDR3aa: CASSVGLLSYEQYF

abundance: .
v_gene: TRBV5-8
d_gene: TRBD1
j_gene: TRBJ2-1
CDR3nt: TGTGCCAGCAGCCCGAGACCGGGACAGGGATCTCTTGAGCAGTTCTTC
CDR3aa: CASSPRPGQGSLEQFF

abundance: .
v_gene: TRBV7-2
d_gene: .
j_gene: TRBJ2-5
CDR3nt: TGTGCCAGCAGCGTTAGGGTCGACCAGTACTTC
CDR3aa: CASSVRVDQYF

abundance: .
v_gene: TRBV5-1
d_gene: .
j_gene: TRBJ2-5
CDR3nt: TGCGCCAGCAGCTTGTCGCTAGCCTCCCAAGAGACCCAGTACTTC
CDR3aa: CASSLSLASQETQYF

abundance: many
v_gene: TRBV29-1
d_gene: TRBD1
j_gene: TRBJ2-5
CDR3nt: TGCAGCGTTGAAGATCCATGGGGACAGGGGGCCTGGGAGACCCAGTACTTC
CDR3aa: CSVEDPWGQGAWETQYF